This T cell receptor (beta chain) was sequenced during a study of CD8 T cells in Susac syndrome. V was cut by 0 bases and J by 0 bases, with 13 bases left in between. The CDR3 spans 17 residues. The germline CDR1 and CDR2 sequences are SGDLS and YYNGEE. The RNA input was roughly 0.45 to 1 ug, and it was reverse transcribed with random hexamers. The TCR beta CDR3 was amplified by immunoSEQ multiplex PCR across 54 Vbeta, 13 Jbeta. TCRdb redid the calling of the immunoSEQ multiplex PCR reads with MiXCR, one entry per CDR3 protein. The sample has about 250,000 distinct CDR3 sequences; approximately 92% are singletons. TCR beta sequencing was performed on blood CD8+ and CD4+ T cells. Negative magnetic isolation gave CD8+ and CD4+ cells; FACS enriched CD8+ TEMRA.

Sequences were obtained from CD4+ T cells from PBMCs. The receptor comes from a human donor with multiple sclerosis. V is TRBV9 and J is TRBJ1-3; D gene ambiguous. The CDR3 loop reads CASSVGPRELSGNTIYF. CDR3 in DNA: TGTGCCAGCAGCGTAGGCCCGCGGGAGCTCTCTGGAAACACCATATATTTT.